The present T cell receptor (beta chain) was sequenced within a study of control samples from healthy donors and cancer patients (dated by TCRdb to 2018 to 2020). CDR1 and CDR2, per the germline V gene, are MGHRA and YSYEKL. The CDR3 covers 14 residues, taking in both the cysteine and the phenylalanine. Here the CDR3 DNA is all that survives: 42 bases in frame from base 1. The junction carries 16 bases between V and J, which are trimmed by 4 bases and 9 bases respectively. Libraries were made using the immunoSEQ multiplex PCR assay. This immuneACCESS table, as held by TCRdb, lists in-frame sequences with V and J called but not all clones. Of the missing ones, under half trace to an unresolved V gene in checked studies; the others have no known cause. The sample table records around 190,000 clones. The ten top clones hold roughly 2% of the sample. Of note for this clone: Its antigen specificity is not known.

This receptor was obtained from a woman aged 30 to 39 in good health. Recombination connected TRBV4-1 to TRBJ1-5; no D segment can be confidently identified. Material for sequencing was blood. The DNA is TGCGCCAGCAGCCCTCGCCAGTCGAATGGGCCCCAGCATTTT. This codes for CASSPRQSNGPQHF.